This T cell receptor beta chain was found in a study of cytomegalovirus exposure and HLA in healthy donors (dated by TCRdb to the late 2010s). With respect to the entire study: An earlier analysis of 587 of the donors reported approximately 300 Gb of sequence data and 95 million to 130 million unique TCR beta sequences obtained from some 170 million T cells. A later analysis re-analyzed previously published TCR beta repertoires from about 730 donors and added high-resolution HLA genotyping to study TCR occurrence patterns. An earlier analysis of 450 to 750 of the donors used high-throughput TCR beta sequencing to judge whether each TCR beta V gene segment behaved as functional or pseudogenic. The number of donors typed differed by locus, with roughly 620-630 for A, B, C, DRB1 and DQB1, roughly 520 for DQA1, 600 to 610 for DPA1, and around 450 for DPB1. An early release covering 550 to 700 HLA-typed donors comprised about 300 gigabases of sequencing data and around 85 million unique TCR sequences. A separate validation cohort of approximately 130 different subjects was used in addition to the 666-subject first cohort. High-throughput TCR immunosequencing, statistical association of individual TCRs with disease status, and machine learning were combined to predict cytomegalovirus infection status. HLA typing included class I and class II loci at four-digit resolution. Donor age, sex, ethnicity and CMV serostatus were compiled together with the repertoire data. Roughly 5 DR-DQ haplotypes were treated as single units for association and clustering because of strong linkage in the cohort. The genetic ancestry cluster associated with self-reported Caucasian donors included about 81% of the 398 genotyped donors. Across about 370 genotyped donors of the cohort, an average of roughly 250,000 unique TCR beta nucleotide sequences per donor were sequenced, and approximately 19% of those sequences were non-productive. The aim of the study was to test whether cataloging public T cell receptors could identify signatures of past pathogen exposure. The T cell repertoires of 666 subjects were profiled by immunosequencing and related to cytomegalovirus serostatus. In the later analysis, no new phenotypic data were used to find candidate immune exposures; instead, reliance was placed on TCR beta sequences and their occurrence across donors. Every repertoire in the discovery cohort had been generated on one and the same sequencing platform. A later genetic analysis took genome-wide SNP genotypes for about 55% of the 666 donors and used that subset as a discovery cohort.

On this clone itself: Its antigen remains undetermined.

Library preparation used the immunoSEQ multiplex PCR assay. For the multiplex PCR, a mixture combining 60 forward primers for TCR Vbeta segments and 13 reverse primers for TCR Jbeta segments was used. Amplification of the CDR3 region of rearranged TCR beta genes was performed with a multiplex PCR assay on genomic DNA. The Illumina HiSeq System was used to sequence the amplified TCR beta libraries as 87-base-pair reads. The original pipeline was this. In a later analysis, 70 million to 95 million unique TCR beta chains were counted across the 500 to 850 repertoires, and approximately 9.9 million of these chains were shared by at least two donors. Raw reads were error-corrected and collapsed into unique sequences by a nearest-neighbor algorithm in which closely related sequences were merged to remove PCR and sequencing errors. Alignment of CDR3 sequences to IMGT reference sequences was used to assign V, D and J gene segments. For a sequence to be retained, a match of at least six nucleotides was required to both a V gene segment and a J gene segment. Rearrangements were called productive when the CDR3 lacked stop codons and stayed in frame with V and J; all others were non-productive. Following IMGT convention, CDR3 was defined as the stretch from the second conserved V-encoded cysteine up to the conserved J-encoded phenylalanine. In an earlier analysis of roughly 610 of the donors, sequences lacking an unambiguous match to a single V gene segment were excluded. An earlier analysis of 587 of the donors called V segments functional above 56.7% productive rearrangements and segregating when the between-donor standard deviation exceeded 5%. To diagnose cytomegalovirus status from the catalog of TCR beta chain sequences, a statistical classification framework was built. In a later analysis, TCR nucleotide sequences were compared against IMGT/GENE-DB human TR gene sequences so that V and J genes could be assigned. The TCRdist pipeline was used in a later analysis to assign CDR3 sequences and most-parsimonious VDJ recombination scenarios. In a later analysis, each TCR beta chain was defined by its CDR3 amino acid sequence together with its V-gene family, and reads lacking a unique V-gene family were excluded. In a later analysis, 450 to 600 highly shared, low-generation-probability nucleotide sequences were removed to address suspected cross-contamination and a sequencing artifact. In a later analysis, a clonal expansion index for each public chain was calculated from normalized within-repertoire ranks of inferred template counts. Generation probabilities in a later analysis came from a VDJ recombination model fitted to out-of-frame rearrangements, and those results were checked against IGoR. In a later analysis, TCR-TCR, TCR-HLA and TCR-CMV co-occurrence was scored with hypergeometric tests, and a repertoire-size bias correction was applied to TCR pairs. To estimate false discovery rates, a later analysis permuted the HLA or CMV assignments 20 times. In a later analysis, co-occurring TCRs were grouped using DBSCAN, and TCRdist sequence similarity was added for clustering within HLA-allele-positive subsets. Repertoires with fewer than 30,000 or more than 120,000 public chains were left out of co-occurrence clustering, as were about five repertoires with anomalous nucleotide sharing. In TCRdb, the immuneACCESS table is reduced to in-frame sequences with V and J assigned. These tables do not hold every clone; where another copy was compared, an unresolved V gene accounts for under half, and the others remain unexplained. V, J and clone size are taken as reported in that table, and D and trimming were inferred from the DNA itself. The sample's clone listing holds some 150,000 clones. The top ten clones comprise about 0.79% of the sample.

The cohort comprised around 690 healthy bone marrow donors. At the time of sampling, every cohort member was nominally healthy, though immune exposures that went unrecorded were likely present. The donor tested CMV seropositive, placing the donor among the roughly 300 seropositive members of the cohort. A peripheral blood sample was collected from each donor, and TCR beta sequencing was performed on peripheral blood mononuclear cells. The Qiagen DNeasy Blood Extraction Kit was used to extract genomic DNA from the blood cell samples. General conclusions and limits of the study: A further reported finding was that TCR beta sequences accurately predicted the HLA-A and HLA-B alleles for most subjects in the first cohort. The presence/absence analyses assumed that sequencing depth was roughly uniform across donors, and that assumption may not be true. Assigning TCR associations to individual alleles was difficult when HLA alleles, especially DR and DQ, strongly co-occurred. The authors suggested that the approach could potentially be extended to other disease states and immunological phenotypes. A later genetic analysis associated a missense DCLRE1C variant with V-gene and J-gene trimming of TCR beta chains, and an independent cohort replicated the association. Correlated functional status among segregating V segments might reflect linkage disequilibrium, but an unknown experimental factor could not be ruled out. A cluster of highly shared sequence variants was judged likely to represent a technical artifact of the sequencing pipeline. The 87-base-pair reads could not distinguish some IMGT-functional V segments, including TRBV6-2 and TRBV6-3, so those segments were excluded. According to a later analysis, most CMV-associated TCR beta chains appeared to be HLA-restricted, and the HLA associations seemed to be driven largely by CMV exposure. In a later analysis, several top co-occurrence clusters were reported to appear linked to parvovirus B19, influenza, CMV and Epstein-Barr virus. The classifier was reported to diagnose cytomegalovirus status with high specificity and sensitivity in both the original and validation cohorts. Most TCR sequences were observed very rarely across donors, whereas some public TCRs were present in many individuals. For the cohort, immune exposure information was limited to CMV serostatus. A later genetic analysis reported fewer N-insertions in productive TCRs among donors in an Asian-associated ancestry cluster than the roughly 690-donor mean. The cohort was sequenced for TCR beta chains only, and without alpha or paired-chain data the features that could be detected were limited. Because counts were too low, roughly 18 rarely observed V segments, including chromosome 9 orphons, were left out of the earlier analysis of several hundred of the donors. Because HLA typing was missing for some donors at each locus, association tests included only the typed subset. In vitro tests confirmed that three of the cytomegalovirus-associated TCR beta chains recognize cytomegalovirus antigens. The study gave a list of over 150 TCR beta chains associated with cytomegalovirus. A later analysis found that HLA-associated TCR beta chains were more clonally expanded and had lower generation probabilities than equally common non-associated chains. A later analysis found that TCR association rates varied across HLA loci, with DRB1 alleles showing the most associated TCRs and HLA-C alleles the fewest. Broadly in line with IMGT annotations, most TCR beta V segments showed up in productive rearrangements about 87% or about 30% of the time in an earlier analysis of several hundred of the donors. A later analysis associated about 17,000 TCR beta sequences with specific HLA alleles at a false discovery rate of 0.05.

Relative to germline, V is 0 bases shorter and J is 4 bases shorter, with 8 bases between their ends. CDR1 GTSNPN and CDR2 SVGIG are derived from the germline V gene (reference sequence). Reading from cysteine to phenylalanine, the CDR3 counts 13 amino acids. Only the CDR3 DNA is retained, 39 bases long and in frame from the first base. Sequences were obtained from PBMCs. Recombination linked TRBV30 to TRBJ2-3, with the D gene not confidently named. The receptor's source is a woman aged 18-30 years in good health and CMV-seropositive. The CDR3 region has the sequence CAWSVKPSDTQYF. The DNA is TGTGCCTGGAGTGTAAAGCCGTCAGATACGCAGTATTTT.